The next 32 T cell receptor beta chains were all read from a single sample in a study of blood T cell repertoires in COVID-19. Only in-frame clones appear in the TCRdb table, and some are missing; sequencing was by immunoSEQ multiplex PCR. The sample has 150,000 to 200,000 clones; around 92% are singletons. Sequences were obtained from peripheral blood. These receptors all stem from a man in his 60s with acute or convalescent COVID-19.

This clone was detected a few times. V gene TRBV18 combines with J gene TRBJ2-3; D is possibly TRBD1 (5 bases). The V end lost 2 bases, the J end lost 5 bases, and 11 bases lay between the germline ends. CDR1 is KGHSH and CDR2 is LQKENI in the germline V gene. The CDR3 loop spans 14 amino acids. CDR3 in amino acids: CASSPKPRGDTQYF. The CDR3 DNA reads TGTGCCAGCTCACCAAAGCCTAGGGGAGATACGCAGTATTTT.

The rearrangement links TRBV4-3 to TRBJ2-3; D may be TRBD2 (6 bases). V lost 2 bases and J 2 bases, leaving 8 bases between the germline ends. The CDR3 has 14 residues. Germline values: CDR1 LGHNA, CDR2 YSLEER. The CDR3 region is CASSQPGDTDTQYF. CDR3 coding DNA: TGCGCCAGCAGCCAACCGGGGGACACAGATACGCAGTATTTT.

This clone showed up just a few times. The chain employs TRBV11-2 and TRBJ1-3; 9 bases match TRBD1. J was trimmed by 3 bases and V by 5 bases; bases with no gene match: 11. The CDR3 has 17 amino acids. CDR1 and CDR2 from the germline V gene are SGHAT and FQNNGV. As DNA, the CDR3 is TGTGCCAGCAGCCCATACCCACAGGGGGCGCGTGGAAACACCATATATTTT. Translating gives CASSPYPQGARGNTIYF.

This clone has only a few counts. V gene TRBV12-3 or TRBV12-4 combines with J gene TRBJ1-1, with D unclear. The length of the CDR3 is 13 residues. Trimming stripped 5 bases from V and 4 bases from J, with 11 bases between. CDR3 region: CASSTYRGTEAFF. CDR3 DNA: TGTGCCAGCAGTACCTACCGAGGCACTGAAGCTTTCTTT.

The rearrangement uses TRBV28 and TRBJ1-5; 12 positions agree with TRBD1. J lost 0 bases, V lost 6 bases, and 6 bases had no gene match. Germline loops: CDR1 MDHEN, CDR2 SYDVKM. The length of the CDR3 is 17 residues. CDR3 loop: CASSRDRGPISNQPQHF. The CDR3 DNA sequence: TGTGCCAGCAGCCGGGACAGGGGGCCGATTAGCAATCAGCCCCAGCATTTT.

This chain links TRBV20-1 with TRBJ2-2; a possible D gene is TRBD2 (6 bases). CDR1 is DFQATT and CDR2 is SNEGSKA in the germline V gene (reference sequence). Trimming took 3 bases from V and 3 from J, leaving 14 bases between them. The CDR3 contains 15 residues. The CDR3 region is CSASLGGRDTGELFF. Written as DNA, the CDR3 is TGCAGTGCTAGTCTCGGGGGACGAGACACCGGGGAGCTGTTTTTT.

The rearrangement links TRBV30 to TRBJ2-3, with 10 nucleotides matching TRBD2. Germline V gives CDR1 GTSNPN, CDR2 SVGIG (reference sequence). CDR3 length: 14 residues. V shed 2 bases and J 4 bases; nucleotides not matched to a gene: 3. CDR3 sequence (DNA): TGTGCCTGGAGTCGTGGGACTAGCGCAGATACGCAGTATTTT. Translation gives CAWSRGTSADTQYF.

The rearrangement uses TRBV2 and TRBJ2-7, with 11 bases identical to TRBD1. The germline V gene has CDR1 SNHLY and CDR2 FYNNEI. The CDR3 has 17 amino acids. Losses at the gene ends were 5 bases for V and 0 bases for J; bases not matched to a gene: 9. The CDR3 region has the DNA TGTGCCAGCAGTTCTGGACAGGGGGCTCCCCGCTCCTACGAGCAGTACTTC. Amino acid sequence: CASSSGQGAPRSYEQYF.

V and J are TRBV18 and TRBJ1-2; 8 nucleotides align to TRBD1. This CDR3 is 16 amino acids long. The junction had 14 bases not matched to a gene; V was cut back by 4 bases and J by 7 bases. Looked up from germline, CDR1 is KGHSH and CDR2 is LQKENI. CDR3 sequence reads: CASSLEETGVIGGYTF. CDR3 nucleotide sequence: TGTGCCAGCTCACTCGAGGAGACAGGGGTGATTGGTGGCTACACCTTC.

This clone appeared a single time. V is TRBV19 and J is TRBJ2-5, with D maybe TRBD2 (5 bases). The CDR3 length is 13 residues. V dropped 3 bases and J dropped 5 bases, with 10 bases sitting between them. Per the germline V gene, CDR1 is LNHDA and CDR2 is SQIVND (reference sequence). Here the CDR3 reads CASSIIPGETQYF. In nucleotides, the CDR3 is TGTGCCAGTAGTATCATTCCGGGGGAGACCCAGTACTTC. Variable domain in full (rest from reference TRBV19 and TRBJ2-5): DGGITQSPKYLFRKEGQNVTLSCEQNLNHDAMYWYRQDPGQGLRLIYYSQIVNDFQKGDIAEGYSVSREKKESFPLTVTSAQKNPTAFYLCASSIIPGETQYFGPGTRLLVL.

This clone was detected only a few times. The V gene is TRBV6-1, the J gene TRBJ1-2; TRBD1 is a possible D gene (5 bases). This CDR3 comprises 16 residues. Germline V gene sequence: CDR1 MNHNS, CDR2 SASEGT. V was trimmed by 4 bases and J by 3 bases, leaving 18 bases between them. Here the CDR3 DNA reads TGTGCCAGCAGTGCGGGGGGTACAGTCTGGCACTATGGCTACACCTTC. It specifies CASSAGGTVWHYGYTF.

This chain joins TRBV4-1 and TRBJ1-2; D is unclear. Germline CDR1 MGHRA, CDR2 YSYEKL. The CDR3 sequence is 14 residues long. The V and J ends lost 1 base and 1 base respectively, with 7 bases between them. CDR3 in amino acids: CASSQGVLNYGYTF. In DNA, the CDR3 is TGCGCCAGCAGCCAAGGAGTTCTTAACTATGGCTACACCTTC.

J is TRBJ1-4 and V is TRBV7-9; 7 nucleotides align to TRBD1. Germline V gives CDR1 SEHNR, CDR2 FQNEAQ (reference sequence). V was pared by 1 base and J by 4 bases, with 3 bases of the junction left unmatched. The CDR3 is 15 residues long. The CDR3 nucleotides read TGTGCCAGCAGCTTAGGACAGGGCAATAATGAAAAACTGTTTTTT. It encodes CASSLGQGNNEKLFF. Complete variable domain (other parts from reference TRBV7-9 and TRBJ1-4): DTGVSQNPRHKITKRGQNVTFRCDPISEHNRLYWYRQTLGQGPEFLTYFQNEAQLEKSRLLSDRFSAERPKGSFSTLEIQRTEQGDSAMYLCASSLGQGNNEKLFFGSGTQLSVL.

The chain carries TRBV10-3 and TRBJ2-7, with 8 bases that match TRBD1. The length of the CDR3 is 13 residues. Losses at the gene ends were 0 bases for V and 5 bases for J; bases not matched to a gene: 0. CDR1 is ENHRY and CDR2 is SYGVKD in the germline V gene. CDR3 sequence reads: CAISESTGDEQYF. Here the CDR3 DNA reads TGTGCCATCAGTGAGTCGACAGGGGACGAGCAGTACTTC.

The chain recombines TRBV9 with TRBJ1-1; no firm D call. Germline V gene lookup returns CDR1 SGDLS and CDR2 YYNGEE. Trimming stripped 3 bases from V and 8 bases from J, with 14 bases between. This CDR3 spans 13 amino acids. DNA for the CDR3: TGTGCCAGCAGCGCCCGGGAGTTCGGAGAAGCTTTCTTT. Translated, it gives CASSAREFGEAFF.

DNA of the CDR3: TGTGCCACCAGCAGAGAGAACGGAGCGGGGGGAGACTACGAGCAGTACTTC. This sequence encodes CATSRENGAGGDYEQYF. This rearrangement joins TRBV15 to TRBJ2-7; TRBD2 matches at 9 bases. The CDR3 runs to 17 residues. The germline V gene encodes CDR1 LNHNV and CDR2 YYDKDF (reference sequence). J was trimmed by 3 bases and V by 0 bases; bases with no gene match: 9.

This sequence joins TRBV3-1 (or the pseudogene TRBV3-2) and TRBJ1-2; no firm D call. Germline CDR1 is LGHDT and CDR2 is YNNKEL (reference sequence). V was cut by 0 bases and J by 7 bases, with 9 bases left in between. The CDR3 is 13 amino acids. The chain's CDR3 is CASSQDGGSGYTF. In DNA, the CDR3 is TGTGCCAGCAGCCAAGATGGAGGGTCTGGCTACACCTTC.

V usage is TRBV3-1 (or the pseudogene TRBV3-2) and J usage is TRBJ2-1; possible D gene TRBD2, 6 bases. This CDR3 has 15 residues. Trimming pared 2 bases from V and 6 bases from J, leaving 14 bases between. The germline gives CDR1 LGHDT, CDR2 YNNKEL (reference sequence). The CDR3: CASSQTERRGNEQFF. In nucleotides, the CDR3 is TGTGCCAGCAGCCAAACGGAGAGGAGGGGCAATGAGCAGTTCTTC.

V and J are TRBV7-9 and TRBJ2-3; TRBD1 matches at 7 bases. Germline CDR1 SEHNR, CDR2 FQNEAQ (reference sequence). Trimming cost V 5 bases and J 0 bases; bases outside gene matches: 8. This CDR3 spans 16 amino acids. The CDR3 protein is CASSQGQTSSTDTQYF. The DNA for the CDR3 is TGTGCCAGCAGCCAGGGACAGACTTCTAGCACAGATACGCAGTATTTT.

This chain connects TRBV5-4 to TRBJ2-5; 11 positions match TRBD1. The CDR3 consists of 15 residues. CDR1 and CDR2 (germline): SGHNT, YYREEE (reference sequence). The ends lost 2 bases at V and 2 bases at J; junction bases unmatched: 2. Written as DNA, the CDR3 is TGTGCCAGCAGCTTAGGGGACAGGGGGCAAGAGACCCAGTACTTC. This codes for CASSLGDRGQETQYF.

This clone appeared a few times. The CDR3 sequence: CASRDRSNSGANVLTF. CDR3 sequence (DNA): TGTGCCAGCAGAGACAGAAGTAACTCTGGGGCCAACGTCCTGACTTTC. V and J are TRBV11-2 and TRBJ2-6; weak D call: TRBD1 (5 bases). V lost 6 bases and J lost 0, with 12 bases in between. Per germline, CDR1 SGHAT and CDR2 FQNNGV. CDR3 length equals 16 residues.

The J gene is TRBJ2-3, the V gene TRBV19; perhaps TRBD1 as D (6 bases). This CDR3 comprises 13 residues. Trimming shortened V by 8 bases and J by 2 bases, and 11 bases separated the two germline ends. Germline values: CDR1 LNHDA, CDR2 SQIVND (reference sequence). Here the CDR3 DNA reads TGTGCCAGTCTGGGACAAACCACAGATACGCAGTATTTT. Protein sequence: CASLGQTTDTQYF.

CDR3 loop: CASSHRQGSYNEQFF. CDR3 bases: TGTGCCAGCAGCCATCGACAGGGGTCCTACAATGAGCAGTTCTTC. The rearrangement uses TRBV11-1 and TRBJ2-1; 8 nucleotides align to TRBD1. Germline loops: CDR1 SGHAT, CDR2 FQDESV (reference sequence). There are 15 residues in the CDR3. J was trimmed by 1 base and V by 5 bases; bases with no gene match: 4.

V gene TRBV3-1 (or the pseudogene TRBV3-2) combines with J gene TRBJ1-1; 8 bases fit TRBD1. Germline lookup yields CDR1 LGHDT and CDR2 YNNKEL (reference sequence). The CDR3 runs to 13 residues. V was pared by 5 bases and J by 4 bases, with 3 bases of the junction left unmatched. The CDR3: CASSLQGGTEAFF. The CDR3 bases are TGTGCCAGCAGCTTACAGGGGGGCACTGAAGCTTTCTTT.

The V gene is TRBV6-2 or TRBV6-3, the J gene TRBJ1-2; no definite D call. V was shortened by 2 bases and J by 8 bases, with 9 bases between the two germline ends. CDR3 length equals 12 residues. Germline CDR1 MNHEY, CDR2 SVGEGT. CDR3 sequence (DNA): TGTGCCAGCAGTTACAGCTGGGCCGGCTACACCTTC. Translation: CASSYSWAGYTF.

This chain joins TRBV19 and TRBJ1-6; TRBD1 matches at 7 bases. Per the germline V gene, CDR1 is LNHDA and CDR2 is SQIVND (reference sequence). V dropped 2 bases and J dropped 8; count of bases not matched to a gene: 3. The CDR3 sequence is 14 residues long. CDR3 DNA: TGTGCCAGTAGTATAACAGGGACAGATTCACCCCTCCACTTT. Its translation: CASSITGTDSPLHF.

The CDR3 sequence: CATSGQGRTEAFF. The CDR3 DNA sequence: TGTGCCACCTCGGGACAGGGTCGCACTGAAGCTTTCTTT. The chain recombines TRBV7-8 with TRBJ1-1, with 9 bases that match TRBD1. Germline V gene data show CDR1 as SGHVS and CDR2 as FQNEAQ. V shed 10 bases and J 4 bases; nucleotides not matched to a gene: 7. This CDR3 contains 13 residues.

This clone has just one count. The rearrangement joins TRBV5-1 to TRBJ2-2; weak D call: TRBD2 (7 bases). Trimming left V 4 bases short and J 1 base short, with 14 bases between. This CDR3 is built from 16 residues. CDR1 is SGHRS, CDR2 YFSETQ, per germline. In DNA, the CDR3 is TGCGCCAGCAGCCAAGCGGGGACACGGAACACCGGGGAGCTGTTTTTT. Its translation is CASSQAGTRNTGELFF.

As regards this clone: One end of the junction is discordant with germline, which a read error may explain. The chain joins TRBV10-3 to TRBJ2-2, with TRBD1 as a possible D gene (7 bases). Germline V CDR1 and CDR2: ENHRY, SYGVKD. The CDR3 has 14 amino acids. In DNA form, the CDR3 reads TGTGCCGCGGGCGGGACAGCGAACGCCGGGGAGCTGTTTTTT. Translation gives CAAGGTANAGELFF.

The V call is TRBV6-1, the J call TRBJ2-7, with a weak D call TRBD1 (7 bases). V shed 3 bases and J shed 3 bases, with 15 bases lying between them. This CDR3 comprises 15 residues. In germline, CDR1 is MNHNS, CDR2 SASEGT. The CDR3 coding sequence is TGTGCCAGCAGTGATATAGGGACAGCGGGCTACGAGCAGTACTTC. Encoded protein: CASSDIGTAGYEQYF.

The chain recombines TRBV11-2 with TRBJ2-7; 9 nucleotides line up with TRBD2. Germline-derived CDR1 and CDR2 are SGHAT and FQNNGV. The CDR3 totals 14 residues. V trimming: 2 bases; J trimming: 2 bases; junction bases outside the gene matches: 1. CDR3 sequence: CASSLRGGAYEQYF. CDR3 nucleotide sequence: TGTGCCAGCAGCTTACGCGGGGGGGCCTACGAGCAGTACTTC.

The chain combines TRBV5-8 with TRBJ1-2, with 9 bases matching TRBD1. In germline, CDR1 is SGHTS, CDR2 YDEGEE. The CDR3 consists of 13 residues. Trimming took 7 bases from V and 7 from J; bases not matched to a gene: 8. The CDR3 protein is CASARGQGFGYTF. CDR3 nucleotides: TGTGCCAGCGCAAGGGGACAGGGTTTTGGCTACACCTTC. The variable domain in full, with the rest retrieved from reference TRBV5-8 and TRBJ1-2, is EAGVTQSPTHLIKTRGQQATLRCSPISGHTSVYWYQQALGLGLQFLLWYDEGEERNRGNFPPRFSGRQFPNYSSELNVNALELEDSALYLCASARGQGFGYTFGSGTRLTVV.